A selection of T cell receptor beta chains follows, all from one sample in a study of CD8 T cells in Susac syndrome. MiXCR was run by TCRdb on the immunoSEQ multiplex PCR reads, yielding one entry per CDR3 protein. The table has roughly 190,000 distinct CDR3 sequences, approximately 93% seen once. Sample: CD4+ T cells from PBMCs. The receptors derive from a human donor in good health. Both conserved end residues are part of each CDR3.

TRBV7-2	TRBJ2-5	CASSLGLAGGHGKTQYF
TRBV12-3/TRBV12-4	TRBJ2-1	CASSLGDFDEQFF
TRBV11-2	TRBJ1-1	CASSRGSGNSNTEAFF
TRBV3-1	TRBJ2-2	CASSRTDANTGELFF
TRBV3-1	TRBJ1-4	CASSLLGGRGLGEKLFF
TRBV30	TRBJ1-3	CAWNPPGNTIYF
TRBV5-1	TRBJ1-2	CASSLRTGDRYGYTF
TRBV5-4	TRBJ2-6	CASSPPSSGANVLTF
TRBV7-2	TRBJ1-1	CAGSFRTGAEAFF
TRBV5-6	TRBJ1-1	CASSLSGRISEAFF
TRBV6-5	TRBJ1-4	CASTQRHRNEKLFF
TRBV5-1	TRBJ1-5	CASSLVPGGEQPQHF
TRBV3-1	TRBJ1-1	CASRRGTAGNTEAFF
TRBV6-1	TRBJ2-7	CASRDSGGTYEQYF
TRBV9	TRBJ2-3	CASSPLDGGARNTQYF
TRBV27	TRBJ1-2	CASSFQLPPYYGYTF
TRBV11-2	TRBJ1-1	CASSSGRNTEAFF
TRBV6-6	TRBJ1-1	CASSYSLGTGGTEAFF
TRBV18	TRBJ2-1	CASSPPITSSSYNEQFF
TRBV28	TRBJ2-7	CASSPGTGKVREQYF
TRBV4-1	TRBJ2-2	CASSSAVEMANTGELFF
TRBV29-1	TRBJ2-2	CSVALANTGELFF
TRBV15	TRBJ1-1	CATSRWGEMNTEAFF
TRBV3-1	TRBJ2-2	CASSQVGGPGELFF
TRBV30	TRBJ1-1	CAWSEAFF
TRBV28	TRBJ1-1	CASVPSVVHTEAFF
TRBV5-1	TRBJ1-1	CASSEDIEAFF
TRBV10-3	TRBJ2-2	CAISSGRGSTGELFF
TRBV7-2	TRBJ2-4	CASSAGVPKNIQYF
TRBV7-3	TRBJ2-6	CASSSAAGANVLTF
TRBV7-3	TRBJ1-1	CASSLTGGTNTEAFF
TRBV28	TRBJ1-5	CASSFAGAPQHF
TRBV7-7	TRBJ2-1	CASSLAGAFNEQFF
TRBV7-3	TRBJ2-3	CASSLRDRGTQYF
TRBV7-2	TRBJ2-1	CASSFGTDYNEQFF
TRBV24-1	TRBJ2-3	CATSDRRTGSTDTQYF